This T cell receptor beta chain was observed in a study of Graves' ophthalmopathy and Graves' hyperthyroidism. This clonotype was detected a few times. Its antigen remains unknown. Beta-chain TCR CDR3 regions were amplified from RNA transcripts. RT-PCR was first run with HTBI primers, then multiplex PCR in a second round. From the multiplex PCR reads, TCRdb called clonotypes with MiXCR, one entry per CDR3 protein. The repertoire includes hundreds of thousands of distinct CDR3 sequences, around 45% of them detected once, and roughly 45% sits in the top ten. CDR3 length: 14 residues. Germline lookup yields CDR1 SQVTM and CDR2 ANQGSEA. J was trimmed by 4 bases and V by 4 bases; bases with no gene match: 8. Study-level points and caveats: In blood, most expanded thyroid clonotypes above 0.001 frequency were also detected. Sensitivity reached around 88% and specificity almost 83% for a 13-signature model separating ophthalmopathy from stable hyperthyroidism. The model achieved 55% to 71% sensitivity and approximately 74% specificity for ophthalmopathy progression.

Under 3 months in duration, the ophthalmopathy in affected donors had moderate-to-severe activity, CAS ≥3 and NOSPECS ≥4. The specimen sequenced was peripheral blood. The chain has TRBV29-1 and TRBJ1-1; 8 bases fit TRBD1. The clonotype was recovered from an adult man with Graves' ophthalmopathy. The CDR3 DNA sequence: TGCAGCGTTGGGGGTCGGACAGGGCTCACTGAAGCTTTCTTT. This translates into CSVGGRTGLTEAFF. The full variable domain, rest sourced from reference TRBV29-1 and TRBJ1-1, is SAVISQKPSRDICQRGTSLTIQCQVDSQVTMMFWYRQQPGQSLTLIATANQGSEATYESGFVIDKFPISRPNLTFSTLTVSNMSPEDSSIYLCSVGGRTGLTEAFFGQGTRLTVV.